This T cell receptor (beta chain) was identified during a study of CD8+ T cells in alopecia areata. The germline gives CDR1 SGHRS, CDR2 YFSETQ. The CDR3 length is 14 residues. J was trimmed by 1 base and V by 4 bases; bases with no gene match: 4. This clone was counted a few times. The target antigen is unknown. Study findings and constraints: Clonality was higher in lesional than normal scalp, especially in alopecia totalis/universalis.

Sequencing templates came from extracted RNA that was reverse transcribed into cDNA. The data were produced by immunoSEQ multiplex PCR, yet TCRdb's version contains in-frame clones alone and is incomplete. This sample has about 120,000 clones; roughly 68% occur once, and the top ten carry about 3%. Specimen: CD4+ T cells sorted from blood. The sequence was obtained from a human donor in good health. The gene calls are TRBV5-1 and TRBJ2-5, with 7 positions matching TRBD1. This CDR3 reads CASSPGTVQETQYF. The CDR3 bases are TGCGCCAGCAGCCCTGGGACAGTCCAAGAGACCCAGTACTTC.